Included here is one T cell receptor (beta chain) sequence, with context. TCRdb recomputed calls from the 5' RACE reads with MiXCR, one row per CDR3 protein. The sample has about 350,000 distinct CDR3 sequences, roughly an eighth seen once. This entry is derived from a study of T cells after yellow fever vaccination. This receptor was identified in a man between 18 and 29 years old who received the YFV17D yellow fever vaccine. Material: CD4+ T cells sorted from PBMCs, obtained 15 days after the yellow fever booster vaccination.

This CDR3 reads CASSYIGNTEAFF. In DNA, the CDR3 is TGTGCCAGCAGTTACATAGGGAACACTGAAGCTTTCTTT. V usage is TRBV6-2 or TRBV6-3 and J usage is TRBJ1-1; D ambiguous. With 2 bases removed from V and 1 base from J, the gap between germline ends came to 5 bases. Germline CDR1 and CDR2: MNHEY and SVGEGT. The CDR3 runs to 13 residues.